This T cell receptor beta chain was recovered during a study of T cell repertoires in cytomegalovirus infection. This CDR3 comprises 11 residues. V lost 7 bases, J lost 7 bases, and 8 bases lay in between. TCRdb re-called the reads with MiXCR, one entry per CDR3 protein. The sample has around 300,000 distinct CDR3 sequences; 8% to 10% are singletons. The sequenced sample was PBMCs. The rearrangement uses TRBV23-1 and TRBJ2-1; a weak D match, TRBD2 (5 bases). TRBV23-1 is filed as an ORF, its function uncertain. This TCR was recovered from a human donor in good health (CMV status not recorded). Some clones in this sample may be carry-over from other donors' samples. In DNA, the CDR3 is TGCGCCAGCATCGAGGGAAATGAGCAGTTCTTC. It specifies CASIEGNEQFF.